This entry lists 3 T cell receptor beta chains sequenced from one sample in a study of response to subunit inactivated influenza vaccine. MiXCR, applied by TCRdb to the RT-PCR reads, yields one record per CDR3 protein. The sample includes some 480,000 distinct CDR3 sequences, approximately 11% seen only once; the top ten take approximately 12%. The sequencing here drew on PBMCs from blood, taken roughly 6 weeks after vaccination. The source is a middle-aged man who received an inactivated influenza vaccine.

This clonotype was seen at least ten times. This chain joins TRBV4-3 and TRBJ2-5; no firm D call. This CDR3 comprises 15 residues. Germline values: CDR1 LGHNA, CDR2 YSLEER. Between the trimmed V and J ends, which lost 0 bases and 1 base, there was a span of 9 bases. For the CDR3, the DNA is TGCGCCAGCAGCCAAGATTTGGGCGGCCAAGAGACCCAGTACTTC. Encoded protein: CASSQDLGGQETQYF.

There are a few counts of this clonotype. V and J are TRBV7-3 and TRBJ2-3; 9 bases map to TRBD2. The germline CDR1 and CDR2 sequences are SGHTA and FQGTGA. This CDR3 region has 14 residues. V dropped 1 base and J dropped 8; count of bases not matched to a gene: 4. The chain's CDR3 is CASSLSSGSATQYF. CDR3 nucleotide sequence: TGTGCCAGCAGCTTAAGTAGCGGGAGTGCTACGCAGTATTTT.

This clonotype was found a few times. The chain's CDR3 is CASSLGTSGGSYNEQFF. CDR3 in DNA: TGCGCCAGCAGCCTGGGAACAAGCGGGGGCTCCTACAATGAGCAGTTCTTC. This chain joins TRBV5-1 and TRBJ2-1, with TRBD2 matching 8 bases. Per the germline V gene, CDR1 is SGHRS and CDR2 is YFSETQ. The J segment lost 0 bases and the V segment lost 4 bases, leaving 9 bases of the junction unmatched. The CDR3 extends over 17 amino acids.